Presented here are 31 T cell receptor beta chains from one specimen sequenced in a study of T-cell reconstitution after alpha-beta-depleted transplantation in children. Preparation of the TCRbeta library was carried out with unique molecular identifiers. TCRdb passed the PCR reads through MiXCR, listing each CDR3 protein once. The sample holds nearly 350,000 distinct CDR3 sequences; roughly 15% are singletons and the top ten take approximately 44%. The material sequenced was PBMCs, mostly from graft donor cells, taken 360 days after TCRalphabeta/CD19-depleted stem cell transplant. These TCRs come from a male patient under 10 years old who had a stem cell transplant for acute lymphoblastic leukemia, so the T cells may come from the graft donor.

This clonotype was seen at least ten times. V gene TRBV12-3 or TRBV12-4 combines with J gene TRBJ2-5; 9 bases map to TRBD1. The CDR3 is 15 amino acids. The V gene end was trimmed by 5 bases and the J gene end by 6 bases; junction bases not matched to a gene: 10. The CDR3 DNA reads TGTGCCAGCAGTCAAACCGCAGGGACAGGGAAGACCCAGTACTTC. This gives the protein CASSQTAGTGKTQYF.

This clonotype was seen at least ten times. This chain uses TRBV5-1 with TRBJ2-1, with D maybe TRBD2 (5 bases). The CDR3 extends over 16 amino acids. Between the trimmed V and J ends, which lost 4 bases and 0 bases, there was a span of 14 bases. Germline V gene sequence: CDR1 SGHRS, CDR2 YFSETQ. Here the CDR3 reads CASSLTISPSYNEQFF. The CDR3 DNA follows: TGCGCCAGCAGCCTGACTATTTCCCCCTCCTACAATGAGCAGTTCTTC.

This clonotype has a count of ten or more. This chain connects TRBV4-3 to TRBJ2-3; D unclear. This CDR3 is built from 16 residues. Germline-derived CDR1 and CDR2 are LGHNA and YSLEER. Trimming stripped 0 bases from V and 0 bases from J, with 10 bases between. CDR3 protein: CASSQDFGTSTDTQYF. Written as DNA, the CDR3 is TGCGCCAGCAGCCAAGATTTTGGCACTAGCACAGATACGCAGTATTTT.

This chain uses TRBV20-1 with TRBJ2-5; TRBD2 matches 9 bases. CDR1 and CDR2 from the germline V gene are DFQATT and SNEGSKA (reference sequence). V gave up 0 bases and J gave up 3 bases; unmatched junction bases: 8. The CDR3 has 16 amino acids. The CDR3 loop is CSAREGPGLAEETQYF. The CDR3 region has the DNA TGCAGTGCTAGAGAGGGCCCGGGACTAGCTGAAGAGACCCAGTACTTC.

This clonotype was observed many times. The chain combines TRBV10-3 with TRBJ2-1; TRBD2 is a possible D gene (5 bases). Deletions cut 5 bases from V and 9 bases from J, with 17 bases between. Germline V gene sequence: CDR1 ENHRY, CDR2 SYGVKD. This CDR3 contains 14 residues. The CDR3 here is CAISNAGRMPEQFF. CDR3 DNA sequence: TGTGCCATCAGTAACGCGGGTCGAATGCCTGAGCAGTTCTTC.

This clonotype was recorded at least ten times. V is TRBV27 and J is TRBJ2-7; possibly TRBD2 for D (5 bases). V lost 4 bases, J lost 7 bases, and 17 bases lay in between. Germline CDR1 MNHEY, CDR2 SMNVEV (reference sequence). There are 14 residues in the CDR3. Written as DNA, the CDR3 is TGTGCCAGCAGTTCCCCCGGGGTTGCCTGGGAGCAGTACTTC. It translates to CASSSPGVAWEQYF.

CDR3 nucleotides: TGTGCCAGCAGCTCAGGACTAGCCACATTCTCGCAGTATTTT. Its protein is CASSSGLATFSQYF. The chain is built from TRBV5-4 and TRBJ2-3; 8 bases line up with TRBD2. There are 14 residues in the CDR3. The germline V gene has CDR1 SGHNT and CDR2 YYREEE (reference sequence). After removal of 3 bases from V and 10 bases from J, the junction contained 10 bases not matched to a gene. The full variable domain, its missing parts supplied by reference TRBV5-4 and TRBJ2-3, is ETGVTQSPTHLIKTRGQQVTLRCSSQSGHNTVSWYQQALGQGPQFIFQYYREEENGRGNFPPRFSGLQFPNYSSELNVNALELDDSALYLCASSSGLATFSQYFGPGTRLTVL.

This chain joins TRBV24-1 and TRBJ2-5; 8 bases line up with TRBD1. CDR3 size: 14 residues. Germline assignment: CDR1 KGHDR and CDR2 SFDVKD. V shed 3 bases and J 5 bases; nucleotides not matched to a gene: 4. This chain's CDR3 is CATSDPDRDETQYF. CDR3 nucleotide sequence: TGTGCCACCAGTGATCCGGACAGGGATGAGACCCAGTACTTC.

This clonotype was seen repeatedly, ten times or more. This chain uses TRBV12-3 or TRBV12-4 with TRBJ2-3, with D tentatively TRBD1 (6 bases). The CDR3 loop spans 15 amino acids. The V and J ends lost 4 bases and 4 bases respectively, with 15 bases between them. The CDR3 coding sequence is TGTGCCAGCAGTTCCGGACAGAAAACACCAGATACGCAGTATTTT. Its protein is CASSSGQKTPDTQYF.

The CDR3: CSVGQGFSNQPQHF. CDR3 sequence (DNA): TGCAGTGTAGGACAGGGTTTTAGCAATCAGCCCCAGCATTTT. V and J are TRBV20-1 and TRBJ1-5; 8 bases are a match to TRBD1. The V segment lost 7 bases and the J segment 0 bases; nucleotides outside the gene matches: 5. CDR1 is DFQATT, CDR2 SNEGSKA, per germline (reference sequence). This CDR3 has 14 residues.

The chain combines TRBV7-9 with TRBJ1-4; 7 bases fit TRBD1. Trimming took 5 bases from V and 4 from J; bases not matched to a gene: 4. The length of the CDR3 is 14 residues. Germline CDR1 and CDR2: SEHNR and FQNEAQ (reference sequence). CDR3 coding DNA: TGTGCCAGCAGCCCACGGGACAGTAATGAAAAACTGTTTTTT. It specifies CASSPRDSNEKLFF.

For the CDR3, the DNA is TGTGCCAGCTCACCCCGGACAGGGAGCAATGAGCAGTTCTTC. It codes for CASSPRTGSNEQFF. V usage is TRBV18 and J usage is TRBJ2-1; 8 positions match TRBD1. This CDR3 is 14 amino acids long. Germline-derived CDR1 and CDR2 are KGHSH and LQKENI. V dropped 3 bases and J dropped 6; count of bases not matched to a gene: 4.

This clonotype appeared a few times. The chain carries TRBV28 and TRBJ2-3; TRBD2 matches 10 bases. Trimming took 3 bases from V and 2 from J; bases not matched to a gene: 5. The CDR3 loop spans 16 amino acids. CDR1 is MDHEN, CDR2 SYDVKM, per germline. In nucleotides, the CDR3 is TGTGCCAGCAGTTTTTTCACTAGCGGGGTCACAGATACGCAGTATTTT. Translated, it gives CASSFFTSGVTDTQYF.

The gene calls are TRBV19 and TRBJ1-1; D is ambiguous. The V gene lost 0 bases and the J gene lost 0 bases, with 17 bases spanning the gap. Per the germline V gene, CDR1 is LNHDA and CDR2 is SQIVND (reference sequence). There are 18 residues in the CDR3. In DNA, the CDR3 is TGTGCCAGTAGTATAGACCCAGGAAGGACGATCATGAACACTGAAGCTTTCTTT. Translating it yields CASSIDPGRTIMNTEAFF.

V and J are TRBV19 and TRBJ2-1; 12 nucleotides agree with TRBD2. CDR1 and CDR2 from the germline V gene are LNHDA and SQIVND (reference sequence). This CDR3 is 15 amino acids long. J was trimmed by 9 bases and V by 6 bases; bases with no gene match: 9. The CDR3 region has the DNA TGTGCCAGTAGCCTTGGACTAGCGGGAATCGGTGAGCAGTTCTTC. This gives the protein CASSLGLAGIGEQFF.

This clonotype has more than one count but fewer than ten. V usage is TRBV12-3 or TRBV12-4 and J usage is TRBJ1-1; D possibly corresponds to TRBD1 (5 bases). V was trimmed by 6 bases and J by 1 base, leaving 12 bases between them. CDR3 length: 14 amino acids. The CDR3 is CASSHVGANTEAFF. In DNA, the CDR3 is TGTGCCAGCAGCCACGTAGGGGCGAACACTGAAGCTTTCTTT.

This clonotype appeared a few times. V gene TRBV20-1 combines with J gene TRBJ1-5; a possible D gene is TRBD1 (5 bases). Germline V gives CDR1 DFQATT, CDR2 SNEGSKA (reference sequence). Trimming shortened V by 5 bases and J by 1 base, and 12 bases separated the two germline ends. The CDR3 extends over 14 amino acids. This chain's CDR3 is CSAPQGGSNQPQHF. For the CDR3, the DNA is TGCAGTGCTCCCCAGGGCGGGAGCAATCAGCCCCAGCATTTT.

This clonotype was seen ten or more times. The rearrangement joins TRBV12-3 or TRBV12-4 to TRBJ1-6; no definite D call. With 3 bases removed from V and 0 bases from J, the gap between germline ends came to 6 bases. The CDR3 contains 15 residues. DNA of the CDR3: TGTGCCAGCAGTTTTAGGAGCTCCTATAATTCACCCCTCCACTTT. It specifies CASSFRSSYNSPLHF.

The sample holds a few counts of this clonotype. The chain carries TRBV12-3 or TRBV12-4 and TRBJ2-7; D remains unclear. The CDR3 spans 14 residues. V lost 2 bases, J lost 8 bases, and 16 bases lay in between. The DNA for the CDR3 is TGTGCCAGCAGTTTAATTGAAGGAGTTTTAAAGCAGTACTTC. Translation gives CASSLIEGVLKQYF.

V is TRBV20-1 and J is TRBJ2-3; D perhaps matches TRBD2 (7 bases). The CDR3 runs to 17 residues. CDR1 and CDR2 from the germline V gene are DFQATT and SNEGSKA (reference sequence). Trimming cost V 0 bases and J 4 bases, with 20 bases left between them. The CDR3 loop is CSARDRGGGRGPDTQYF. The CDR3, as DNA: TGCAGTGCTAGAGATCGTGGGGGGGGGCGAGGTCCAGATACGCAGTATTTT.

The sample holds many counts of this clonotype. The V call is TRBV5-1, the J call TRBJ2-7; D is possibly TRBD2 (6 bases). The V gene's germline CDR1 is SGHRS and CDR2 YFSETQ. This CDR3 is built from 15 residues. With 2 bases removed from V and 5 bases from J, the gap between germline ends came to 17 bases. CDR3 loop: CASSFGSLAANEQYF. The CDR3 DNA reads TGCGCCAGCAGCTTTGGGTCACTAGCAGCTAACGAGCAGTACTTC. The full variable domain, completed using reference TRBV5-1 and TRBJ2-7, is KAGVTQTPRYLIKTRGQQVTLSCSPISGHRSVSWYQQTPGQGLQFLFEYFSETQRNKGNFPGRFSGRQFSNSRSEMNVSTLELGDSALYLCASSFGSLAANEQYFGPGTRLTVT.

This clonotype was seen only a few times. CDR3 residues: CACGREKQPQHF. DNA for the CDR3: TGTGCGTGCGGCAGGGAGAAACAGCCCCAGCATTTT. V gene TRBV6-5 combines with J gene TRBJ1-5, with D perhaps matching TRBD1 (5 bases). Germline values: CDR1 MNHEY, CDR2 SVGAGI. This CDR3 spans 12 amino acids.

The chain recombines TRBV4-3 with TRBJ1-2; 9 bases match TRBD1. The germline CDR1 and CDR2 sequences are LGHNA and YSLEER. Trimming cost V 0 bases and J 2 bases; bases outside gene matches: 4. The CDR3 is made up of 16 amino acids. The CDR3 here is CASSQEVQGANYGYTF. Here the CDR3 DNA reads TGCGCCAGCAGCCAAGAGGTACAGGGGGCAAACTATGGCTACACCTTC.

The chain couples TRBV5-1 to TRBJ1-4; weak D call: TRBD1 (5 bases). V dropped 0 bases and J dropped 7 bases, with 10 bases sitting between them. Germline V lookup: CDR1 SGHRS, CDR2 YFSETQ. This CDR3 has 14 amino acids. CDR3 amino acids: CASSLGREGEKLFF. The CDR3 DNA reads TGCGCCAGCAGCTTGGGCAGGGAAGGTGAAAAACTGTTTTTT. Full variable domain (missing parts from reference TRBV5-1 and TRBJ1-4): KAGVTQTPRYLIKTRGQQVTLSCSPISGHRSVSWYQQTPGQGLQFLFEYFSETQRNKGNFPGRFSGRQFSNSRSEMNVSTLELGDSALYLCASSLGREGEKLFFGSGTQLSVL.

J is TRBJ2-7 and V is TRBV20-1; TRBD2 might be the D (6 bases). Trimming stripped 0 bases from V and 0 bases from J, with 12 bases between. This CDR3 spans 15 amino acids. Germline lookup yields CDR1 DFQATT and CDR2 SNEGSKA (reference sequence). CDR3 in amino acids: CSARDLAGSSYEQYF. DNA of the CDR3: TGCAGTGCTAGAGATTTGGCGGGGTCCTCCTACGAGCAGTACTTC.

The table lists this clonotype with a few counts. This rearrangement joins TRBV3-1 to TRBJ2-3; D might be TRBD2 (5 bases). This CDR3 region has 16 residues. Germline CDR1 is LGHDT and CDR2 is YNNKEL (reference sequence). Trimming removed 0 bases at V and 0 bases at J, with 10 bases between. The CDR3 loop is CASSQDLAGSTDTQYF. Written as DNA, the CDR3 is TGTGCCAGCAGCCAAGATTTGGCGGGCAGCACAGATACGCAGTATTTT.

The rearrangement joins TRBV2 to TRBJ2-5; perhaps TRBD2 as D (6 bases). Germline CDR1 and CDR2: SNHLY and FYNNEI. V lost 4 bases to trimming and J lost 10 bases, with 10 bases between them. This CDR3 comprises 11 residues. This CDR3 is CASSATGVQYF. In nucleotides, the CDR3 is TGTGCCAGCAGTGCGACGGGGGTCCAGTACTTC.

This clonotype has a handful of counts. This sequence joins TRBV4-1 and TRBJ2-7; the match to TRBD1 covers 7 bases. V lost 2 bases, J lost 0 bases, and 7 bases stayed unmatched. The length of the CDR3 is 16 residues. Germline values: CDR1 MGHRA, CDR2 YSYEKL. The CDR3 DNA sequence: TGCGCCAGCAGCCAAACCCCGACAGGGACCTCCTACGAGCAGTACTTC. Its translation: CASSQTPTGTSYEQYF.

The genes are TRBV7-2 and TRBJ2-5; TRBD1 agrees at 10 bases. Germline assignment: CDR1 SGHTA and CDR2 FQGNSA. There are 16 residues in the CDR3. The junction had 7 bases not matched to a gene; V was cut back by 5 bases and J by 1 base. The DNA for the CDR3 is TGTGCCAGCAGCACAACCGGGACAGGGGTCCAAGAGACCCAGTACTTC. Translating it yields CASSTTGTGVQETQYF.

V and J are TRBV6-1 and TRBJ2-1, with D tentatively TRBD1 (6 bases). Germline-derived CDR1 and CDR2 are MNHNS and SASEGT. CDR3 length: 16 residues. Trimming left V 4 bases short and J 8 bases short, with 21 bases between. The CDR3 sequence: CASSAPWTEILDEQFF. CDR3 DNA: TGTGCCAGCAGTGCCCCCTGGACAGAAATCCTTGATGAGCAGTTCTTC.

This clonotype was seen a handful of times. V is TRBV7-6 and J is TRBJ2-5; D ambiguous. CDR3 length equals 16 residues. The V and J ends lost 6 bases and 5 bases respectively, with 22 bases between them. CDR1 is SGHVS and CDR2 is FNYEAQ in the germline V gene. CDR3 DNA: TGTGCCAGCAGTCAACGGGCCTCCTTAAGAGTTGAGACCCAGTACTTC. This translates into CASSQRASLRVETQYF. The whole variable domain, remainder taken from reference TRBV7-6 and TRBJ2-5, is GAGVSQSPRYKVTKRGQDVALRCDPISGHVSLYWYRQALGQGPEFLTYFNYEAQQDKSGLPNDRFSAERPEGSISTLTIQRTEQRDSAMYRCASSQRASLRVETQYFGPGTRLLVL.